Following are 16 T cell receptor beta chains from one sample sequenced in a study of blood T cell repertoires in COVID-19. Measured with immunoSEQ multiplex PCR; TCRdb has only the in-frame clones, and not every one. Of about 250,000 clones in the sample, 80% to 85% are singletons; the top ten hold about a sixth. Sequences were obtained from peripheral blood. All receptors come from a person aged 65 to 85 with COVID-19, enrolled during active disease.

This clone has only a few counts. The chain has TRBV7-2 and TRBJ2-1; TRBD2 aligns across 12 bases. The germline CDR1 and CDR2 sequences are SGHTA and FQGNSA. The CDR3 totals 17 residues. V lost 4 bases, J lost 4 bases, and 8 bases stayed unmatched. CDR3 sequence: CASSSGSLAGGYNEQFF. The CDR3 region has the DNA TGTGCCAGCAGCTCGGGGTCCCTAGCGGGAGGGTACAATGAGCAGTTCTTC.

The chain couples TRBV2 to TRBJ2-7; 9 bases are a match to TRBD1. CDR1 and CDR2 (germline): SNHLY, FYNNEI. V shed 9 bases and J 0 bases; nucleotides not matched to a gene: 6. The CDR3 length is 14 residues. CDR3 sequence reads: CASDPGQGSYEQYF. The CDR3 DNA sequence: TGTGCCAGTGATCCGGGACAGGGCTCCTACGAGCAGTACTTC.

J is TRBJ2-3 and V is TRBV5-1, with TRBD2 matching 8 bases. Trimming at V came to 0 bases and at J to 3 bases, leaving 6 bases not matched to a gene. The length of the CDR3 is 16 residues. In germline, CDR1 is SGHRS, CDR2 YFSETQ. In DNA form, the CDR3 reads TGCGCCAGCAGCTTGGAGGGGCGGGAGGCAACAGATACGCAGTATTTT. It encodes CASSLEGREATDTQYF.

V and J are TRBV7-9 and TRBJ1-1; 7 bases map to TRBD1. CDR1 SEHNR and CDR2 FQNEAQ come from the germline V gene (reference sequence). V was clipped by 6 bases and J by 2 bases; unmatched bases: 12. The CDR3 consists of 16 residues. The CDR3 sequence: CASRHLTGYENTEAFF. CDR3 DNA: TGTGCCAGCAGACATTTGACAGGGTACGAAAACACTGAAGCTTTCTTT.

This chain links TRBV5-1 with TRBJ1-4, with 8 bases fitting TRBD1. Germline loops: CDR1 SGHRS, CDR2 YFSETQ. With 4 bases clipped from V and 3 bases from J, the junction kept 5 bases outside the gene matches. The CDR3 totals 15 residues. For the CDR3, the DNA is TGCGCCAGCAGCGATAGACAGGGGCCTAATGAAAAACTGTTTTTT. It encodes CASSDRQGPNEKLFF.

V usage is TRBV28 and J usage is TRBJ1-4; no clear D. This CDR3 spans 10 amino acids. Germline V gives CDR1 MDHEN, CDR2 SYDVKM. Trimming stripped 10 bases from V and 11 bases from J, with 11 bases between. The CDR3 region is CAIQDGKLFF. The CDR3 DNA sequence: TGTGCCATCCAGGATGGTAAACTGTTTTTT.

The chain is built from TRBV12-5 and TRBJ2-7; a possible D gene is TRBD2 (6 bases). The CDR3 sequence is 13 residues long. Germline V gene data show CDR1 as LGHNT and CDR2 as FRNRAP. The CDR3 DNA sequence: TGTGCATTAATTCGGAGGGACCCCTACGAGCAGTACTTC. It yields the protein CALIRRDPYEQYF.

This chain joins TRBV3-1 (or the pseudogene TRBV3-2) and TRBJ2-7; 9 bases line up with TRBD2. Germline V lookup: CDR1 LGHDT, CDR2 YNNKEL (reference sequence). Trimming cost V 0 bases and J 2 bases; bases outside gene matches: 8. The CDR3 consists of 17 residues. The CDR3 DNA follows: TGTGCCAGCAGCCAAGATGGGACTAGCAATGTAACCTACGAGCAGTACTTC. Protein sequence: CASSQDGTSNVTYEQYF.

The CDR3 sequence is CASTSQVQETQYF. The DNA for the CDR3 is TGTGCCAGCACTTCACAGGTACAAGAGACCCAGTACTTC. The chain has TRBV6-5 and TRBJ2-5; tentatively, D is TRBD1 (5 bases). Per germline, CDR1 MNHEY and CDR2 SVGAGI. V shed 7 bases and J shed 2 bases, with 11 bases lying between them. The CDR3 totals 13 residues.

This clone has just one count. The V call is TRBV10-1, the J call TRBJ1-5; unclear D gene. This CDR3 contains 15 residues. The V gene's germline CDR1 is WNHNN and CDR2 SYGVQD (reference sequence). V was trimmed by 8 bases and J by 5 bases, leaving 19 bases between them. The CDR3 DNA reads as TGCGCCAGCCCCCTCTCTCTCTATATCCATCAGCCCCAGCATTTT. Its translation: CASPLSLYIHQPQHF.

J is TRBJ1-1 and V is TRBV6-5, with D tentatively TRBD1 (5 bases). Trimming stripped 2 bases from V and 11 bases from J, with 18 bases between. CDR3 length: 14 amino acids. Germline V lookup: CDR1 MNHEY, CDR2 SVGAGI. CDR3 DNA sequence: TGTGCCAGCAGTTACGGGGCAGGGACTGAATACGCTTTCTTT. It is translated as CASSYGAGTEYAFF.

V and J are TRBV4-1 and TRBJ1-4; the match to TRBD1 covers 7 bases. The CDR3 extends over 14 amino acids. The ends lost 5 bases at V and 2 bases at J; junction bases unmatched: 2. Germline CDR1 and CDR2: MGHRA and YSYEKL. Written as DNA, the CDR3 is TGCGCCAGCAGCAGGGGGCCTACTAATGAAAAACTGTTTTTT. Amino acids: CASSRGPTNEKLFF.

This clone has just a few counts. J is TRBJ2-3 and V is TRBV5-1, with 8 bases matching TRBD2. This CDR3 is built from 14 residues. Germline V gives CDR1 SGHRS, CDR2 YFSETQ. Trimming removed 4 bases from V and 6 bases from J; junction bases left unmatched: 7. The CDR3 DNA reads TGCGCCAGCAGCCTGGGACTAGATGTGGATACGCAGTATTTT. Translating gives CASSLGLDVDTQYF.

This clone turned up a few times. The CDR3 DNA follows: TGTGCCAGCAGCTTAGTAGCGCTAGCTGCTCGATACGAGCAGTACTTC. Protein sequence: CASSLVALAARYEQYF. The rearrangement links TRBV7-8 to TRBJ2-7; TRBD2 is a possible D gene (5 bases). This CDR3 region has 16 residues. Trimming pared 1 base from V and 4 bases from J, leaving 17 bases between. CDR1 is SGHVS, CDR2 FQNEAQ, per germline.

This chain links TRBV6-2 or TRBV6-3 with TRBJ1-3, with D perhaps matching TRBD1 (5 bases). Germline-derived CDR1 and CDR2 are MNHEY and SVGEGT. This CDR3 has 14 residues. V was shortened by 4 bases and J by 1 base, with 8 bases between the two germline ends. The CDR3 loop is CASSSSGSGNTIYF. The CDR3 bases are TGTGCCAGCAGTTCTTCAGGGTCTGGAAACACCATATATTTT.

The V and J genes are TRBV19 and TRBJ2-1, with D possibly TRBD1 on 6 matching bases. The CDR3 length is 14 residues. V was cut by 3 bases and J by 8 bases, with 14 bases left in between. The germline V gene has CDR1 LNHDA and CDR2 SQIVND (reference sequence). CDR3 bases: TGTGCCAGTAGTATCTGGGGGCAGGAATATGAGCAGTTCTTC. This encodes CASSIWGQEYEQFF.